These 10 T cell receptor beta chains share one sample of origin, sequenced in a study of cytomegalovirus exposure and HLA in healthy donors. Repertoires were generated with immunoSEQ multiplex PCR, while TCRdb's copy carries only in-frame clones and drops some. The table has approximately 110,000 clones, over 90% seen once. Input material: PBMCs. Receptors originate from a woman aged 18-29 years in good health and CMV-seronegative.

This chain links TRBV7-3 with TRBJ2-1, with TRBD1 identical over 7 bases. J gave up 3 bases and V 3 bases, and 2 bases lay outside the gene matches. The CDR3 is 14 residues long. Germline V gene data show CDR1 as SGHTA and CDR2 as FQGTGA. The DNA of the CDR3 is TGTGCCAGCAGCTTCTCAGGGGGCTACAATGAGCAGTTCTTC. It yields the protein CASSFSGGYNEQFF. The variable domain in full, completed from reference TRBV7-3 and TRBJ2-1, reads GAGVSQTPSNKVTEKGKYVELRCDPISGHTALYWYRQSLGQGPEFLIYFQGTGAADDSGLPNDRFFAVRPEGSVSTLKIQRTERGDSAVYLCASSFSGGYNEQFFGPGTRLTVL.

This clone appeared a single time. J is TRBJ2-2 and V is TRBV6-1; 10 bases are shared with TRBD1. Germline CDR1 MNHNS, CDR2 SASEGT. J gave up 5 bases and V 7 bases, and 7 bases lay outside the gene matches. The CDR3 is 15 amino acids. The CDR3 loop is CASTMDRGRTGELFF. The CDR3 region has the DNA TGTGCCAGCACTATGGACAGGGGGAGGACCGGGGAGCTGTTTTTT.

The chain uses TRBV18 and TRBJ2-2, with TRBD1 matching over 9 bases. Looked up from germline, CDR1 is KGHSH and CDR2 is LQKENI. Unmatched junction bases numbered 12, after V lost 4 bases and J lost 0 bases. The length of the CDR3 is 19 residues. The CDR3 loop is CASSQGTGISVANTGELFF. DNA of the CDR3: TGTGCCAGCTCACAAGGGACAGGGATTAGTGTCGCGAACACCGGGGAGCTGTTTTTT.

The rearrangement joins TRBV6-5 to TRBJ2-1, with 7 nucleotides matching TRBD2. Germline values: CDR1 MNHEY, CDR2 SVGAGI. This CDR3 has 15 amino acids. The V and J ends lost 6 bases and 6 bases, in that order; junction bases with no gene match: 11. This chain's CDR3 is CASSRGLGMSNEQFF. CDR3 sequence (DNA): TGTGCCAGCAGCCGCGGACTAGGCATGAGCAATGAGCAGTTCTTC.

This clone was detected once. CDR3: CASKSGFLNTEAFF. The CDR3 DNA reads TGTGCCAGCAAATCAGGGTTTTTGAACACTGAAGCTTTCTTT. This rearrangement joins TRBV28 to TRBJ1-1; maybe TRBD1 (5 bases). The CDR3 loop spans 14 amino acids. CDR1 and CDR2 from the germline V gene are MDHEN and SYDVKM. Trimming stripped 7 bases from V and 0 bases from J, with 12 bases between.

This clone has just a few counts. This chain connects TRBV18 to TRBJ2-7, with D maybe TRBD1 (6 bases). CDR3 length: 15 residues. Germline assignment: CDR1 KGHSH and CDR2 LQKENI. The V and J ends lost 4 bases and 0 bases respectively, with 13 bases between them. CDR3 sequence reads: CASSLNPDSSYEQYF. CDR3 DNA: TGTGCCAGCTCACTGAACCCGGACAGCTCCTACGAGCAGTACTTC.

V and J are TRBV20-1 and TRBJ1-1; D remains ambiguous. From germline, CDR1 is DFQATT and CDR2 SNEGSKA (reference sequence). The CDR3 runs 11 residues. In DNA form, the CDR3 reads TGCAGCGGACTTATGAACACTGAAGCTTTCTTT. The encoded protein is CSGLMNTEAFF.

The CDR3 nucleotides read TGTGCCAGCAGTTCTCAGGGTTTCGCCTATGGCTACACCTTC. Its protein is CASSSQGFAYGYTF. This chain joins TRBV5-4 and TRBJ1-2, with D possibly being TRBD1 (5 bases). This CDR3 is built from 14 residues. Germline V gene lookup returns CDR1 SGHNT and CDR2 YYREEE (reference sequence). Trimming stripped 5 bases from V and 4 bases from J, with 15 bases between.

This chain connects TRBV2 to TRBJ2-5, with D maybe TRBD1 (6 bases). Looked up from germline, CDR1 is SNHLY and CDR2 is FYNNEI. Trimming stripped 6 bases from V and 4 bases from J, with 12 bases between. The length of the CDR3 is 13 residues. Written as DNA, the CDR3 is TGTGCCAGCAGCCCACAGGGACGAGAGACCCAGTACTTC. This translates into CASSPQGRETQYF.

This chain links TRBV14 with TRBJ1-4; D gene ambiguous. The CDR3 consists of 12 residues. Trimming left V 10 bases short and J 8 bases short, with 14 bases between. The germline CDR1 and CDR2 sequences are SGHDN and FVKESK. The DNA for the CDR3 is TGTGCCATCCCTCTTTGCGGGGAAAAACTGTTTTTT. It encodes CAIPLCGEKLFF.